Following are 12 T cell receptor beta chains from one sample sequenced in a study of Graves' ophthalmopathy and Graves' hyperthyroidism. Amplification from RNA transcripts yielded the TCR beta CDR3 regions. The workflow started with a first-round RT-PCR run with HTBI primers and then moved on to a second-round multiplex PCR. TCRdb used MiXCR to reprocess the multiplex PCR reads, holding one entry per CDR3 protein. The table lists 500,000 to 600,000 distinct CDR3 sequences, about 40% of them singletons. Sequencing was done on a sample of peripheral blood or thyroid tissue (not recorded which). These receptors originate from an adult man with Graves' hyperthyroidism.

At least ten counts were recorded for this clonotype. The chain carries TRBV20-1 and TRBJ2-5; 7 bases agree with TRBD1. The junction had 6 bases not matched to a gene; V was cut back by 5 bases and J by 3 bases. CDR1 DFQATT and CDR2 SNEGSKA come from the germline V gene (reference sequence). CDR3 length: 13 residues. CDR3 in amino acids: CSASQGVKETQYF. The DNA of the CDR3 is TGCAGTGCTTCGCAGGGGGTTAAAGAGACCCAGTACTTC.

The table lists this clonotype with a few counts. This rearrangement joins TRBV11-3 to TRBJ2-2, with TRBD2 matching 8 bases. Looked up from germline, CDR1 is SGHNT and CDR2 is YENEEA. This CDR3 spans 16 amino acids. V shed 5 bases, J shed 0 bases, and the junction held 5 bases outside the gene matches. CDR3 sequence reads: CASSHVAGPNTGELFF. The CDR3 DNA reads TGTGCCAGCAGCCACGTAGCGGGGCCGAACACCGGGGAGCTGTTTTTT. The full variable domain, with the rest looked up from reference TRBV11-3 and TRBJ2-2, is EAGVVQSPRYKIIEKKQPVAFWCNPISGHNTLYWYLQNLGQGPELLIRYENEEAVDDSQLPKDRFSAERLKGVDSTLKIQPAELGDSAVYLCASSHVAGPNTGELFFGEGSRLTVL.

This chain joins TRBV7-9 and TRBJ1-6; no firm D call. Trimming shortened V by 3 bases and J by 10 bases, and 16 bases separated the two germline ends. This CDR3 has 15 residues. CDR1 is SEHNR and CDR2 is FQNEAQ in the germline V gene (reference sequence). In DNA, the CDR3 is TGTGCCAGCAGCTTGCCGGTAGCGTCCGGGTCACCCCTCCACTTT. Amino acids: CASSLPVASGSPLHF.

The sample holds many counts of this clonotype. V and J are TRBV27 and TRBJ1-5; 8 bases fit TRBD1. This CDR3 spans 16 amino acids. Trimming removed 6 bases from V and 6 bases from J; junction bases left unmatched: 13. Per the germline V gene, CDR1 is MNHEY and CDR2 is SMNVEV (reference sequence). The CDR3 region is CASSQDGQGYGQPQHF. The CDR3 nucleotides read TGTGCCAGCAGCCAAGACGGACAGGGATACGGTCAGCCCCAGCATTTT.

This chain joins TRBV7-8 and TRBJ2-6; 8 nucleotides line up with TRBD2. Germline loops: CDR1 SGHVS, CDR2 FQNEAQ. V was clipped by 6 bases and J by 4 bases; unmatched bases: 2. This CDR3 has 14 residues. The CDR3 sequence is CASRASGGANVLTF. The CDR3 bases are TGTGCCAGCAGGGCTAGCGGGGGGGCCAACGTCCTGACTTTC. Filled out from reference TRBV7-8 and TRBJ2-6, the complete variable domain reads GAGVSQSPRYKVAKRGQDVALRCDPISGHVSLFWYQQALGQGPEFLTYFQNEAQLDKSGLPSDRFFAERPEGSVSTLKIQRTQQEDSAVYLCASRASGGANVLTFGAGSRLTVL.

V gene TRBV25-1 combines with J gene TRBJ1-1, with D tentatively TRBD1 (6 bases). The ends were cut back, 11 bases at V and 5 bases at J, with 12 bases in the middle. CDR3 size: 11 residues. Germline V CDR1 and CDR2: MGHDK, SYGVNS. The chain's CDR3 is CAADRGTEAFF. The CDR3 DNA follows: TGTGCCGCGGACAGAGGGACTGAAGCTTTCTTT.

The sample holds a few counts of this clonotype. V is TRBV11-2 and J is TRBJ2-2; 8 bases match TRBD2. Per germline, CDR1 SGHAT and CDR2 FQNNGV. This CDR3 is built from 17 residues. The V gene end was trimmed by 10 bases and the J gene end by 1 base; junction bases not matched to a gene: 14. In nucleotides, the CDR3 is TGTGCCACCCATCGGGGTAGCGGGGCTATGAACACCGGGGAGCTGTTTTTT. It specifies CATHRGSGAMNTGELFF. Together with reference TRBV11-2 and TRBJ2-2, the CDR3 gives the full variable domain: EAGVAQSPRYKIIEKRQSVAFWCNPISGHATLYWYQQILGQGPKLLIQFQNNGVVDDSQLPKDRFSAERLKGVDSTLKIQPAKLEDSAVYLCATHRGSGAMNTGELFFGEGSRLTVL.

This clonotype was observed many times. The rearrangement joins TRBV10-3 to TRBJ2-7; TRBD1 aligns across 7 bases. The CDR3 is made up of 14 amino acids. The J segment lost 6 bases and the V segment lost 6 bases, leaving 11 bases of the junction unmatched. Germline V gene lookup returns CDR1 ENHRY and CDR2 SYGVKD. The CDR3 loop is CAISRGQDTSEQYF. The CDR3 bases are TGTGCCATCAGCCGCGGACAGGATACGTCCGAGCAGTACTTC.

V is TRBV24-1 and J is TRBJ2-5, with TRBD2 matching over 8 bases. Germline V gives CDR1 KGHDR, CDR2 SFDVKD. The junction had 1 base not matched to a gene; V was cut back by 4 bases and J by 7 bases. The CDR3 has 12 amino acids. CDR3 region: CATSDGGGTQYF. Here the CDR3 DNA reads TGTGCCACCAGTGACGGGGGGGGGACCCAGTACTTC.

CDR3 amino acids: CASSGGTGSEQYF. The CDR3 nucleotides read TGTGCCAGCAGCGGCGGGACAGGGAGTGAGCAGTACTTC. The genes are TRBV7-3 and TRBJ2-7; 9 bases map to TRBD1. CDR3 size: 13 residues. J gave up 7 bases and V 5 bases, and 6 bases lay outside the gene matches. Germline V CDR1 and CDR2: SGHTA, FQGTGA.

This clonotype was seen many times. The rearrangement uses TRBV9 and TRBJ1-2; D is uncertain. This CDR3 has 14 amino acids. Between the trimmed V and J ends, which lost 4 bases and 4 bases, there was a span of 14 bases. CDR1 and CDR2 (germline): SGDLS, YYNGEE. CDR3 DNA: TGTGCCAGCAGCTCCCGGACTGACTCCTATGGCTACACCTTC. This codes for CASSSRTDSYGYTF.

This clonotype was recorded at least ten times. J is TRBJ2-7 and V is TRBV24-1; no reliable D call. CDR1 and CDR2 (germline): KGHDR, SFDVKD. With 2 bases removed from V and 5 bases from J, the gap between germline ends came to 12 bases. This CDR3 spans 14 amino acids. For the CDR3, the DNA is TGTGCCACCAGTGATTCGCCCATGTCCGACGAGCAGTACTTC. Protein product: CATSDSPMSDEQYF.